This T cell receptor (beta chain) was identified during a study of cytomegalovirus exposure and HLA in healthy donors. Regarding the study as a whole: Prior analysis indicated that the majority of TCR beta V segments exhibited productivity approximately 90% or approximately 30% of the time. The presence/absence work took it that sequencing depth was about the same across donors. No immune exposure information besides CMV serostatus was available.

Note on this clone: Its antigen remains unknown.

The germline CDR1 and CDR2 sequences are MGHRA and YSYEKL. The V gene lost 1 base and the J gene lost 12 bases, with 21 bases spanning the gap. This CDR3 spans 16 amino acids. Primers: 60 Vbeta forward and 13 Jbeta reverse. Measured with immunoSEQ multiplex PCR; TCRdb has only the in-frame clones, and not every one. Among 150,000 to 200,000 clones listed, roughly 80% were seen once. Material: PBMCs. The sequence derives from a woman younger than 30 in good health and CMV-seronegative. This chain links TRBV4-1 with TRBJ1-4, with D hard to call. CDR3 sequence reads: CASSQVLTQTKRELFF. The CDR3 bases are TGCGCCAGCAGCCAAGTCTTGACACAGACTAAAAGGGAACTGTTTTTT.